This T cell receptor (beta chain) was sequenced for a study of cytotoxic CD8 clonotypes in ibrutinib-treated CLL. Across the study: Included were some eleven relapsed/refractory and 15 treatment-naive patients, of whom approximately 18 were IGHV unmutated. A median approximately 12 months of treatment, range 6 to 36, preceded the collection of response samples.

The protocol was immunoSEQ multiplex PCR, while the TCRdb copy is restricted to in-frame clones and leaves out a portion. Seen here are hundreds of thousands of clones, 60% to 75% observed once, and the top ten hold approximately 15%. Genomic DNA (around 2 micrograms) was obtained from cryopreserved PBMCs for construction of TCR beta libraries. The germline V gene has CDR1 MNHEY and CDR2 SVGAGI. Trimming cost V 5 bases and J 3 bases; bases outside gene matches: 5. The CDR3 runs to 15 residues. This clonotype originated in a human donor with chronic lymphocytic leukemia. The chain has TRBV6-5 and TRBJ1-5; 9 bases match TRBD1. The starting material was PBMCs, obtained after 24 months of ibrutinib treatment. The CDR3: CASSVTGGLNQPQHF. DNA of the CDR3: TGTGCCAGCAGTGTCACAGGGGGCCTCAATCAGCCCCAGCATTTT.